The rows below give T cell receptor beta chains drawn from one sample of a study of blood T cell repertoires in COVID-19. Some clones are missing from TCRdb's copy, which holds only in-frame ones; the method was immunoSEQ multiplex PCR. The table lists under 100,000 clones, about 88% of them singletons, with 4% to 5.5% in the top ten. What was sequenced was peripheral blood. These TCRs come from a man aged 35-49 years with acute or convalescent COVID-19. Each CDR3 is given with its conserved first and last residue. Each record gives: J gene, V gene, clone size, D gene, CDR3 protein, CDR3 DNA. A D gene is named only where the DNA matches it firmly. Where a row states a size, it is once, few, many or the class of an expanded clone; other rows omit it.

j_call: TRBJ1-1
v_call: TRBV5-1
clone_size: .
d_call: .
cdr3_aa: CASSLAVYRNTEAFF
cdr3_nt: TGCGCCAGCAGCTTGGCGGTCTACAGGAACACTGAAGCTTTCTTT

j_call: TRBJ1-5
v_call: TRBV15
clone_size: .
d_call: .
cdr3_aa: CATSSPVERATQPQHF
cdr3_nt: TGTGCCACCAGCAGTCCCGTAGAGAGGGCCACGCAGCCCCAGCATTTT

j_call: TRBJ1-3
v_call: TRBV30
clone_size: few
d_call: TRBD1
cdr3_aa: CAWSVGQGRNTIYF
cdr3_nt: TGTGCCTGGAGTGTTGGACAGGGCAGAAACACCATATATTTT

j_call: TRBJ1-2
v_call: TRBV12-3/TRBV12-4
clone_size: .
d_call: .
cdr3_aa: CASSLGQNYGYTF
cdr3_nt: TGTGCCAGCAGTTTGGGGCAGAACTATGGCTACACCTTC

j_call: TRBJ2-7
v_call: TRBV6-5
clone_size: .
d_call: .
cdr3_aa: CASKGQPSSYEQYF
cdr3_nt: TGTGCCAGCAAGGGACAACCGAGCTCCTACGAGCAGTACTTC

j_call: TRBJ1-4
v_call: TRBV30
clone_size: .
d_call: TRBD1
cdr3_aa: CAWSTSGTGFGAKLFF
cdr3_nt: TGTGCCTGGAGCACCTCTGGGACAGGGTTCGGCGCAAAACTGTTTTTT

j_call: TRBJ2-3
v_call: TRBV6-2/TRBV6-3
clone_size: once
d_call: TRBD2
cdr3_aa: CASSYGLAGDADTQYF
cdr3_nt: TGTGCCAGCAGTTACGGGCTAGCGGGAGATGCAGATACGCAGTATTTT

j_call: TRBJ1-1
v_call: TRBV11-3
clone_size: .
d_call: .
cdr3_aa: CASSLDMTVEAFF
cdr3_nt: TGTGCCAGCAGCTTAGATATGACAGTCGAAGCTTTCTTT

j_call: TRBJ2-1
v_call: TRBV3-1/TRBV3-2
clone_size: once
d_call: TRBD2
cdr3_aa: CASSLPERGGRQFF
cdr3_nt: TGTGCCAGCAGCCTTCCGGAGCGGGGGGGCCGGCAGTTCTTC

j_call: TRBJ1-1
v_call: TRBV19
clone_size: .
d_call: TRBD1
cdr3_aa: CASTAPVWTGGADTEAFF
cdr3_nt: TGTGCCAGTACGGCCCCTGTTTGGACAGGGGGCGCGGACACTGAAGCTTTCTTT

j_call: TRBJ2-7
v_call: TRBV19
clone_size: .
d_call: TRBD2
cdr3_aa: CASSIDGLAGAYEQYF
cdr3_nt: TGTGCCAGTAGTATAGATGGCTTAGCGGGAGCATACGAGCAGTACTTC

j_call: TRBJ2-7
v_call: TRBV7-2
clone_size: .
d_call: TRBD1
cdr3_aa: CASSRTGGSTYEQYF
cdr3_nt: TGTGCCAGCAGCCGCACAGGGGGGAGCACCTACGAGCAGTACTTC

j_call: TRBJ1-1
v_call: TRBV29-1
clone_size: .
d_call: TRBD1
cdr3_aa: CSVGTALNTEAFF
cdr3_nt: TGCAGCGTCGGGACAGCCCTAAACACTGAAGCTTTCTTT

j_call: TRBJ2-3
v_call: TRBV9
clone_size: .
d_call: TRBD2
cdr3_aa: CASSSPSGLAGLTDTQYF
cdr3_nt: TGTGCCAGCAGCTCTCCATCGGGACTAGCGGGCCTCACAGATACGCAGTATTTT

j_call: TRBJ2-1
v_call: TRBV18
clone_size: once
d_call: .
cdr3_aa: CASSPLGLNEQFF
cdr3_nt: TGTGCCAGCTCACCATTGGGGCTCAATGAGCAGTTCTTC

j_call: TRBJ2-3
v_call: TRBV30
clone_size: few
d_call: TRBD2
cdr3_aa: CACPRGAVTDTQYF
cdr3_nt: TGTGCCTGTCCGCGGGGGGCAGTCACAGATACGCAGTATTTT

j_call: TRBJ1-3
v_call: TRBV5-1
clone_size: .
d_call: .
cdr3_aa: CASSPQAVSGNTIYF
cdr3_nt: TGCGCCAGCAGCCCTCAGGCCGTCTCTGGAAACACCATATATTTT

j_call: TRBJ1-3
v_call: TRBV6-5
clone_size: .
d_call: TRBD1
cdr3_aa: CASRQTGGGNTIYF
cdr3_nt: TGTGCCAGCAGGCAAACAGGGGGTGGAAACACCATATATTTT

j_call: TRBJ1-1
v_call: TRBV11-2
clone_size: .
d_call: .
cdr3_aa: CASSWDTSNTEAFF
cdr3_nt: TGTGCCAGCAGCTGGGACACATCGAACACTGAAGCTTTCTTT

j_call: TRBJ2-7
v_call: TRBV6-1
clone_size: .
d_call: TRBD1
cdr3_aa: CASSELGQGYEQYF
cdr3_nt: TGTGCCAGCAGTGAACTAGGACAGGGCTACGAGCAGTACTTC

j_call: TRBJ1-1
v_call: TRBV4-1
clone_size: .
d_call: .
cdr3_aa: CASREITGTIEAFF
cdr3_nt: TGCGCCAGCAGAGAAATAACAGGCACCATTGAAGCTTTCTTT

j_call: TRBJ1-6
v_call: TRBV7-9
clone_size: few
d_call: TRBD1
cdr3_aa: CASSGWTGVNSPLHF
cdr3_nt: TGTGCCAGCAGCGGATGGACAGGGGTAAATTCACCCCTCCACTTT

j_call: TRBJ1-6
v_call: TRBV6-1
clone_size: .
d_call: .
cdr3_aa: CASSESGMNSPLHF
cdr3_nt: TGTGCCAGCAGTGAATCAGGGATGAATTCACCCCTCCACTTT

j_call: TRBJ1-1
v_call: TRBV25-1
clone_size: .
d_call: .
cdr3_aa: CASRGDWFTEAFF
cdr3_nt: TGTGCCAGCAGGGGGGACTGGTTCACTGAAGCTTTCTTT

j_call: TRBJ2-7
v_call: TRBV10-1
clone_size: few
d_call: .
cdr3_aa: CASSERGASSYEQYF
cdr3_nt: TGCGCCAGCAGTGAGCGCGGGGCTAGCTCCTACGAGCAGTACTTC

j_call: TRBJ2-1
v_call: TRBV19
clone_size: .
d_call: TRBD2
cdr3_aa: CASTSGTSGSHEQFF
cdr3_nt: TGTGCCAGTACCTCCGGGACTAGCGGGAGTCATGAGCAGTTCTTC

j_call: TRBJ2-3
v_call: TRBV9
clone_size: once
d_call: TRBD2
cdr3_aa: CASSAYIAGAGTDTQYF
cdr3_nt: TGTGCCAGCAGCGCGTATATAGCGGGGGCCGGCACAGATACGCAGTATTTT

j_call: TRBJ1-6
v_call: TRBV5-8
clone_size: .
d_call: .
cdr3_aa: CASSSNTGYNSPLHF
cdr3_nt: TGTGCCAGCAGCAGCAATACAGGTTATAATTCACCCCTCCACTTT

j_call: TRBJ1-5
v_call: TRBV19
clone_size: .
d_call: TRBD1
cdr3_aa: CASSINTGGAVQPQHF
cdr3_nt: TGTGCCAGTAGTATCAATACAGGGGGCGCGGTTCAGCCCCAGCATTTT

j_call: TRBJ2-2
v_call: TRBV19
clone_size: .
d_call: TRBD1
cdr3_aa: CASSIRTGEGGELFF
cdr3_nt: TGTGCCAGTAGTATCAGGACAGGGGAGGGCGGGGAGCTGTTTTTT

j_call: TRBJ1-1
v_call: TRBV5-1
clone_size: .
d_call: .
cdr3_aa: CASSLAGMNTEAFF
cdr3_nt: TGCGCCAGCAGCTTGGCAGGGATGAACACTGAAGCTTTCTTT

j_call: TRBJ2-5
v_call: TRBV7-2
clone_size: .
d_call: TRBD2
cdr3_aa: CASSASGGAGTQYF
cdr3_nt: TGTGCCAGCAGCGCTAGCGGGGGGGCTGGGACCCAGTACTTC

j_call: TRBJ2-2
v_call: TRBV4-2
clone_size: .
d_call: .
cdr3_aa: CASSQESGEYTGELFF
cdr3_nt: TGTGCCAGCAGCCAAGAGTCAGGGGAATACACCGGGGAGCTGTTTTTT

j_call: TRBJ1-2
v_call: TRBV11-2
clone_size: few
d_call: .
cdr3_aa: CASSQGMGLDYGYTF
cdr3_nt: TGTGCCAGCAGTCAAGGGATGGGACTTGACTATGGCTACACCTTC

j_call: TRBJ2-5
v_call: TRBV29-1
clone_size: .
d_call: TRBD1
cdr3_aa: CSVPDRAQETQYF
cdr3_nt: TGCAGCGTTCCGGACAGGGCCCAAGAGACCCAGTACTTC

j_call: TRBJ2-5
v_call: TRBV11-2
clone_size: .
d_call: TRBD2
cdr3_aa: CASSLSGGDQETQYF
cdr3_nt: TGTGCCAGCAGCTTGTCGGGGGGGGACCAAGAGACCCAGTACTTC

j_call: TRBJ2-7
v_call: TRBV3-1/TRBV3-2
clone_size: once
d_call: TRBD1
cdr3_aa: CASSRQGVYEQYF
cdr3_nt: TGTGCCAGCAGCCGGCAGGGGGTTTACGAGCAGTACTTC

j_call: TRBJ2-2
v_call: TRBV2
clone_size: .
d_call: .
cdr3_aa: CASSERQFSNTGELFF
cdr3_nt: TGTGCCAGCAGTGAGAGACAGTTTTCCAACACCGGGGAGCTGTTTTTT

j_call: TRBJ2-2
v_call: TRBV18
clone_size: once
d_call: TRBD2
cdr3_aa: CASSPASGDYTGELFF
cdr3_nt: TGTGCCAGCTCCCCGGCTAGCGGGGATTACACCGGGGAGCTGTTTTTT

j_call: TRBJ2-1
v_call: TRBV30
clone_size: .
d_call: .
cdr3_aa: CAWSRGSQYNEQFF
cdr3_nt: TGTGCCTGGAGTAGGGGGTCGCAGTACAATGAGCAGTTCTTC

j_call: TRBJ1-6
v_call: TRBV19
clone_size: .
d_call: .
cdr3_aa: CASSINGYNSPLHF
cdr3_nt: TGTGCCAGTAGTATAAACGGCTATAATTCACCCCTCCACTTT

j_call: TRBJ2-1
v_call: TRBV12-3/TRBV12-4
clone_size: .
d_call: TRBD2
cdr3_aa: CASSLLAGPEQFF
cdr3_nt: TGTGCCAGCAGTTTGCTAGCGGGGCCTGAGCAGTTCTTC

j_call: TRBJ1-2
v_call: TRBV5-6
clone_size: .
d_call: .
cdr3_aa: CASSFYGGAYGYTF
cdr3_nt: TGTGCCAGCAGCTTTTATGGGGGGGCCTATGGCTACACCTTC

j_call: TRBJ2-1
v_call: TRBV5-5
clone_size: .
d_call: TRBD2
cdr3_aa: CASSLERVSGDEQFF
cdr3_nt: TGTGCCAGCAGCTTGGAACGGGTTAGCGGGGATGAGCAGTTCTTC

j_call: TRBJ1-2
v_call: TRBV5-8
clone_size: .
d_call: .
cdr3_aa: CASSSSGLYGYTF
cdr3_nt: TGTGCCAGCAGCTCCTCCGGTTTGTATGGCTACACCTTC

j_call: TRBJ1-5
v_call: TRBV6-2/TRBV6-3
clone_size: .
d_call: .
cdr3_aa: CASSYDSLNQPQHF
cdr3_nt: TGTGCCAGCAGTTACGACAGCCTCAATCAGCCCCAGCATTTT

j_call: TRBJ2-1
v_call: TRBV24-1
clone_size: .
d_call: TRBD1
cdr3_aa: CATSDPGQAHNWFF
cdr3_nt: TGTGCCACCAGTGATCCCGGACAGGCCCATAACTGGTTCTTC

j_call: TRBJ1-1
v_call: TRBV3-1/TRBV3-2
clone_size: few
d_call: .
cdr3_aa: CASSHVETEAFF
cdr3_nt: TGTGCCAGCAGCCACGTGGAGACTGAAGCTTTCTTT

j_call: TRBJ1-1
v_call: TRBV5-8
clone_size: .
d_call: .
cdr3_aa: CASRRRGFTEAFF
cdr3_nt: TGTGCCAGCCGGCGCAGGGGCTTTACTGAAGCTTTCTTT